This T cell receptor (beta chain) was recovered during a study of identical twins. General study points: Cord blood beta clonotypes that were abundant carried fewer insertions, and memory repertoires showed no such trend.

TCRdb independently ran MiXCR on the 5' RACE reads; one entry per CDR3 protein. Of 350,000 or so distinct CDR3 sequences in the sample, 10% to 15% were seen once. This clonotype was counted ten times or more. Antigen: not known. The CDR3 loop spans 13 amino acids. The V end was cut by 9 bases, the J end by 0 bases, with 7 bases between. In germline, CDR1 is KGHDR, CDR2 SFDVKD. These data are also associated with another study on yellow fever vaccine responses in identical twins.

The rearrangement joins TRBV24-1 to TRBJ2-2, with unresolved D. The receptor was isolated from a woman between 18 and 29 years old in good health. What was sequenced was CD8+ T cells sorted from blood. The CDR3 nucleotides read TGTGCCACCGGACCGACGAACACCGGGGAGCTGTTTTTT. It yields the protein CATGPTNTGELFF.